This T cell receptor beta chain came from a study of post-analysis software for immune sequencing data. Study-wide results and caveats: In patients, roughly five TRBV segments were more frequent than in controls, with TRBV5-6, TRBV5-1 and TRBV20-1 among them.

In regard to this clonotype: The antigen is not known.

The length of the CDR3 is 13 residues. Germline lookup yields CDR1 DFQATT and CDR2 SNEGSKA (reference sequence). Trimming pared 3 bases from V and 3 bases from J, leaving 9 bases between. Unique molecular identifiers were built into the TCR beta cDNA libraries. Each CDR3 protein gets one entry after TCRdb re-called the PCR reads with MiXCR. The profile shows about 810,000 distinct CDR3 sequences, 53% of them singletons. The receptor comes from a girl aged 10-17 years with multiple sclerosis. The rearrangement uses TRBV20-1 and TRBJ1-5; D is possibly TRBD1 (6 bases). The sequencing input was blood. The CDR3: CSASGDTNQPQHF. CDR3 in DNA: TGCAGTGCTAGCGGGGACACCAATCAGCCCCAGCATTTT.